This T cell receptor beta chain was recovered during a study of Ad26.COV2.S vaccination and SARS-CoV-2 variants. Data came from immunoSEQ multiplex PCR; TCRdb stores just in-frame clones and leaves some out. The sample carries roughly 240,000 clones, 70% to 90% recorded once. As for treatment: 19 received Ad26.COV2.S at low or high dose, single or two shots; roughly 5 received placebo; per-sample allocation not given. On day 63 after the first injection, vaccine and placebo recipients gave samples. The source material was peripheral blood, sampled in a trial of Ad26.COV2.S vaccine versus placebo. The sequence was obtained from a person between 18 and 65 years old who received the Ad26.COV2.S COVID-19 vaccine or a placebo.

The CDR3 nucleotides are TGTGCCAGCAGCGTTACTTTCTACGAGCAGTACTTC. As protein: CASSVTFYEQYF. This rearrangement joins TRBV9 to TRBJ2-7, with D uncertain. This CDR3 spans 12 amino acids. Trimming removed 2 bases from V and 3 bases from J, with 6 bases in between. Germline lookup yields CDR1 SGDLS and CDR2 YYNGEE.